This TCR beta chain derives from a study of cytomegalovirus exposure and HLA in healthy donors. This clone has a single count. The antigen is unknown. Findings and caveats of the study: The study labeled more than 150 TCR beta chains cytomegalovirus-associated. Later on, a genetic analysis was performed. It linked a missense variant in DCLRE1C with V- and J-gene trimming of TCR beta.

Amplification used 60 Vbeta primers and 13 Jbeta primers. Original handling: A later analysis counted about 80 million unique TCR beta chains, around 11 million shared. The repertoire was sequenced with immunoSEQ multiplex PCR; TCRdb's copy has only in-frame clones and lacks some. That table furnishes V, J and clone size, whereas the DNA furnished D and trimming. This table has under 150,000 clones, 81% appearing once. Germline V gene data show CDR1 as SQVTM and CDR2 as ANQGSEA. The V gene lost 1 base and the J gene lost 0 bases, with 13 bases spanning the gap. The CDR3 length is 16 residues. The sequence was collected from a man aged 18 to 35 in good health and CMV-seronegative. Sequencing was done on a sample of PBMCs. This chain links TRBV29-1 with TRBJ2-1; a possible D gene is TRBD2 (6 bases). CDR3 loop: CSVEGAAGLSYNEQFF. The DNA for the CDR3 is TGCAGCGTTGAAGGGGCCGCGGGACTCTCCTACAATGAGCAGTTCTTC.